The 2 T cell receptor beta chains reported below all come from one sample, sequenced in a study of T cell responses to AZD1222 COVID-19 vaccine (dated by TCRdb to about 2021). The library was obtained by the immunoSEQ multiplex PCR assay. TCRdb retrieved this table from immuneACCESS and kept in-frame rearrangements only. Not all clones are present; in checked studies, unresolved V genes account for under half, and no reason is known for the remainder. This sample has roughly 120,000 clones in its table, and around 90% of those were observed once. The biggest ten clones account for roughly a sixth of the sample. Interpreted using the paper, the time point label stands for: baseline before first vaccination. The label giving this sample's treatment or condition can be read as: meningococcal conjugate vaccine given as trial control. Sample: peripheral blood, taken on day 0 of MenACWY control vaccination. The origin of the receptors is an adult in good health.

The V call is TRBV12-5, the J call TRBJ1-2, with 8 bases lining up with TRBD1. The V gene's germline CDR1 is LGHNT and CDR2 FRNRAP. The junction had 13 bases not matched to a gene; V was cut back by 5 bases and J by 11 bases. The CDR3 sequence is 14 residues long. This chain's CDR3 is CASGAPDRGPDYTF. CDR3 DNA sequence: TGTGCTAGTGGTGCCCCTGACAGGGGCCCTGATTACACCTTC.

This clone was observed a single time. The chain couples TRBV28 to TRBJ1-3, with D possibly being TRBD1 (5 bases). The CDR3 is 15 amino acids. CDR1 is MDHEN, CDR2 SYDVKM, per germline. Trimming pared 6 bases from V and 1 base from J, leaving 13 bases between. The CDR3 region is CASSEFRGSGNTIYF. The CDR3 DNA sequence: TGTGCCAGCAGCGAGTTTAGGGGATCTGGAAACACCATATATTTT.